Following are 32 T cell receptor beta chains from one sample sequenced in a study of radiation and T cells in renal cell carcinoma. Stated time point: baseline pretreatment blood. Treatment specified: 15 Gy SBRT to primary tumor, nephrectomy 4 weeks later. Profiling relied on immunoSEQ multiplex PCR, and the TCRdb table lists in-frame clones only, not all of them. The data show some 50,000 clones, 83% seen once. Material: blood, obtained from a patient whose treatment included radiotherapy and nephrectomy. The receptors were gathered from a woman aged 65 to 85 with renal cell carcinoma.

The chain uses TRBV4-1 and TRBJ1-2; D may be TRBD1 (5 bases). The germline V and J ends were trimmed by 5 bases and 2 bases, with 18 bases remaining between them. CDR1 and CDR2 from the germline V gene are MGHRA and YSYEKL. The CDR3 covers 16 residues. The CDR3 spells CASSFQSGRANYGYTF. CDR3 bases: TGCGCCAGCAGCTTCCAGAGCGGCAGGGCCAACTATGGCTACACCTTC.

The chain's CDR3 is CASSVGRTSGADTQYF. The CDR3, as DNA: TGTGCCAGCAGCGTAGGGAGGACTAGCGGGGCAGATACGCAGTATTTT. The gene calls are TRBV9 and TRBJ2-3; 12 bases fit TRBD2. V trimming: 0 bases; J trimming: 4 bases; junction bases outside the gene matches: 3. Germline V gives CDR1 SGDLS, CDR2 YYNGEE. This CDR3 contains 16 residues.

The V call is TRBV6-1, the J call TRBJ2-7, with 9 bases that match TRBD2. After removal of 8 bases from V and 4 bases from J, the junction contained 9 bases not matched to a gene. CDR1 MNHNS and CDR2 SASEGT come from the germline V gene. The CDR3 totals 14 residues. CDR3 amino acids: CASLTSGGSYEQYF. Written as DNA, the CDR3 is TGTGCCAGCTTGACTAGCGGAGGGTCGTACGAGCAGTACTTC.

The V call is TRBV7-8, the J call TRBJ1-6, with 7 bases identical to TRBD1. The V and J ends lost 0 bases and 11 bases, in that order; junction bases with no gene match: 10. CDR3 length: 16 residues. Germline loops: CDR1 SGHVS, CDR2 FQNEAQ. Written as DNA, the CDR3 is TGTGCCAGCAGCTTAGCCCTATGGACAGGATCAGCACCCCTCCACTTT. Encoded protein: CASSLALWTGSAPLHF.

Here the CDR3 DNA reads TGTGCCAGCAGCGCCAGACGGCGGGATCCTGAAGCTTTCTTT. The encoded protein is CASSARRRDPEAFF. The V and J genes are TRBV7-2 and TRBJ1-1; D remains unclear. Germline CDR1 is SGHTA and CDR2 is FQGNSA. Trimming left V 5 bases short and J 6 bases short, with 16 bases between. This CDR3 has 14 residues.

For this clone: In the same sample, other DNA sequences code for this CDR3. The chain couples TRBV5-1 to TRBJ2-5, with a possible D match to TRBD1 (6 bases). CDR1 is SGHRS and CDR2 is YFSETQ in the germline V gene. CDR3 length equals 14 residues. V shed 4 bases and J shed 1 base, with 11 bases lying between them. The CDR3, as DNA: TGCGCCAGCAGCCCAGGACAGTCCCAAGAGACCCAGTACTTC. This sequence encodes CASSPGQSQETQYF.

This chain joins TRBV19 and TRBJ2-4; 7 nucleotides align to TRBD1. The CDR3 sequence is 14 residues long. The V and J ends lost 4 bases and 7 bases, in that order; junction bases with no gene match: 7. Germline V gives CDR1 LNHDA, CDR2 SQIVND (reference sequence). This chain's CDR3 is CASSTGGGLNIQYF. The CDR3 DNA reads TGTGCCAGTAGTACAGGGGGTGGCTTGAACATTCAGTACTTC.

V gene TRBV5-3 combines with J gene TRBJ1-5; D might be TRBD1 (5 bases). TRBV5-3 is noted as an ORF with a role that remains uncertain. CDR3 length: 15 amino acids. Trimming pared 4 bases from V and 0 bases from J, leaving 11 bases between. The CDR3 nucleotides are TGTGCCAGAAGCCCCGGGGGGGTTAGCAATCAGCCCCAGCATTTT. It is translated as CARSPGGVSNQPQHF.

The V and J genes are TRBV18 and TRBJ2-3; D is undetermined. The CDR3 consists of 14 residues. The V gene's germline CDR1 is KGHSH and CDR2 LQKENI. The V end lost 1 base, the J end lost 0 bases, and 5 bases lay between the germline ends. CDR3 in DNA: TGTGCCAGCTCACCACTGCGGAGCACAGATACGCAGTATTTT. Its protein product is CASSPLRSTDTQYF. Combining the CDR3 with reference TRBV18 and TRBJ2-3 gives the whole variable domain NAGVMQNPRHLVRRRGQEARLRCSPMKGHSHVYWYRQLPEEGLKFMVYLQKENIIDESGMPKERFSAEFPKEGPSILRIQQVVRGDSAAYFCASSPLRSTDTQYFGPGTRLTVL.

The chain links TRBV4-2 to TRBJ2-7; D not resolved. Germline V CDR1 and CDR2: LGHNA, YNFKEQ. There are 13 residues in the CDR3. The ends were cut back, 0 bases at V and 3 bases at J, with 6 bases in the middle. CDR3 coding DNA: TGTGCCAGCAGCCAAGACCAGGTCTACGAGCAGTACTTC. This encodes CASSQDQVYEQYF.

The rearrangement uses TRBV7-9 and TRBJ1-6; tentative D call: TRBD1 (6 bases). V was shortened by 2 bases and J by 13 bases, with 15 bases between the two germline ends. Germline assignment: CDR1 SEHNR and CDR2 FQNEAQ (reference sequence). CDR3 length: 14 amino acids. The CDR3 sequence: CASSLLAGDLPLHF. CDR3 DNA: TGTGCCAGCAGCTTACTCGCAGGGGATCTTCCCCTCCACTTT.

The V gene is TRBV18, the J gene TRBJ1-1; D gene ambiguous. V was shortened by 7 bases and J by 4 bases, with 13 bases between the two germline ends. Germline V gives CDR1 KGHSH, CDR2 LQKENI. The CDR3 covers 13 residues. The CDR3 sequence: CASFPRGGTEAFF. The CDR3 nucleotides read TGTGCCAGCTTCCCCCGGGGAGGCACTGAAGCTTTCTTT. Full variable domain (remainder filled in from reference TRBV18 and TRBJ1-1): NAGVMQNPRHLVRRRGQEARLRCSPMKGHSHVYWYRQLPEEGLKFMVYLQKENIIDESGMPKERFSAEFPKEGPSILRIQQVVRGDSAAYFCASFPRGGTEAFFGQGTRLTVV.

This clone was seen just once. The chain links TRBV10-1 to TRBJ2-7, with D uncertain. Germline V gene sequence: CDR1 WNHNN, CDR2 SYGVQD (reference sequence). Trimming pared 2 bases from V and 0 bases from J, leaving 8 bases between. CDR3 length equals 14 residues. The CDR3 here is CASSEGPSSYEQYF. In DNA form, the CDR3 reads TGCGCCAGCAGTGAGGGGCCAAGCTCCTACGAGCAGTACTTC.

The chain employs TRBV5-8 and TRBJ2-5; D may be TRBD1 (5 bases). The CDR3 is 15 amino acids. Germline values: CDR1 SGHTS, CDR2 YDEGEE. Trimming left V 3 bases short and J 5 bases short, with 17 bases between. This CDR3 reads CASSWALGDRETQYF. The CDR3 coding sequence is TGTGCCAGCAGCTGGGCCCTAGGGGATCGGGAGACCCAGTACTTC.

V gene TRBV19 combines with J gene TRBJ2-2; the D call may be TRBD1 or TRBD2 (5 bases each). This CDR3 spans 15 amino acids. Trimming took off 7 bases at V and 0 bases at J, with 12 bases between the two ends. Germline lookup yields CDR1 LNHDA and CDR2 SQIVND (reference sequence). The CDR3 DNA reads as TGTGCCAGTAACTCCGGGACCGCGAACACCGGGGAGCTGTTTTTT. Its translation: CASNSGTANTGELFF.

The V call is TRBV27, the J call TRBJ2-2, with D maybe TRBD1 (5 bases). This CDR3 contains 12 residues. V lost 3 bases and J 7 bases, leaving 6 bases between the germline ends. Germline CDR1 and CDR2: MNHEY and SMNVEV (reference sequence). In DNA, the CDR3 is TGTGCCAGCAGTTTTCAGGGCGGGGAGCTGTTTTTT. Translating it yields CASSFQGGELFF.

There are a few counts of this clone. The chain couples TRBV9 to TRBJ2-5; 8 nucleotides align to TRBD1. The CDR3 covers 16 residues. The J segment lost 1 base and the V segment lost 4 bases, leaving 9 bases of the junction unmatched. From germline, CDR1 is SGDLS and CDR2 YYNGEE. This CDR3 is CASSTGQAKGQETQYF. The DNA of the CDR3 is TGTGCCAGCAGCACGGGACAGGCGAAGGGCCAAGAGACCCAGTACTTC.

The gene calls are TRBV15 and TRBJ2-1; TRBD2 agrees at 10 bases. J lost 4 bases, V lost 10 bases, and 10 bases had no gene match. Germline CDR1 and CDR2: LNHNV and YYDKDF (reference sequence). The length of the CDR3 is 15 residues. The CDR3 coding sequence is TGTGCCATCCAAGAAACTAGCGGGATTTACAATGAGCAGTTCTTC. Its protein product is CAIQETSGIYNEQFF.

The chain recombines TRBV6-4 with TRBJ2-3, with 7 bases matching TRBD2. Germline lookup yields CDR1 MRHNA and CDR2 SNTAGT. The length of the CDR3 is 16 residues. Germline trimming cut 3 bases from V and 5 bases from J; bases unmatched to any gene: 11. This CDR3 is CASSEGGALAIDTQYF. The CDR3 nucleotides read TGTGCCAGCAGTGAGGGTGGTGCACTAGCGATAGATACGCAGTATTTT.

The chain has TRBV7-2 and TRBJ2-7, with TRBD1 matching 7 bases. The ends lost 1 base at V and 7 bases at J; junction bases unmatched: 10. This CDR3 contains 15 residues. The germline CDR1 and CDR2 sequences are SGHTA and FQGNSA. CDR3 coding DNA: TGTGCCAGCAGCTTAGAGGGGACAGACCGACAGGAGCAGTACTTC. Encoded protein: CASSLEGTDRQEQYF.

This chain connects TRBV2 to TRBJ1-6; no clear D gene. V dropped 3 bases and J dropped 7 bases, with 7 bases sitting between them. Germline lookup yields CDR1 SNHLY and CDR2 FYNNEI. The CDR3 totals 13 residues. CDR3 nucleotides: TGTGCCAGCAGTGATTACGGCAATTCACCCCTCCACTTT. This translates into CASSDYGNSPLHF.

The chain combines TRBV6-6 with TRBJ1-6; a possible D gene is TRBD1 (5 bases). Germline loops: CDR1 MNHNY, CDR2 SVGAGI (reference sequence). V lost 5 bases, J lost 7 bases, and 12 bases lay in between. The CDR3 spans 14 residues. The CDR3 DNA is TGTGCCAGCAGTCAGGGAGCGGGAAATTCACCCCTCCACTTT. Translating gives CASSQGAGNSPLHF.

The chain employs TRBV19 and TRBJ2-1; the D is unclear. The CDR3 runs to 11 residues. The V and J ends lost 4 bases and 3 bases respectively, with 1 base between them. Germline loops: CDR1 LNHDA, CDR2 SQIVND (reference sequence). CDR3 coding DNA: TGTGCCAGTAGTAACTACAATGAGCAGTTCTTC. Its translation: CASSNYNEQFF.

The chain's CDR3 is CASSRDRGSTDTQYF. The CDR3 DNA reads as TGTGCCAGCAGCCGGGACAGGGGGAGCACAGATACGCAGTATTTT. The gene calls are TRBV2 and TRBJ2-3, with TRBD1 matching 11 bases. Germline V gene lookup returns CDR1 SNHLY and CDR2 FYNNEI. The CDR3 runs 15 residues. With 6 bases clipped from V and 0 bases from J, the junction kept 2 bases outside the gene matches.

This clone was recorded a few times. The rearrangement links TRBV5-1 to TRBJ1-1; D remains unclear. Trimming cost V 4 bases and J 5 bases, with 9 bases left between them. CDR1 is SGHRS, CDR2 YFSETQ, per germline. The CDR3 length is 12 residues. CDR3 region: CASSTGGTEAFF. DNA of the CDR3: TGCGCCAGCAGCACCGGTGGAACTGAAGCTTTCTTT.

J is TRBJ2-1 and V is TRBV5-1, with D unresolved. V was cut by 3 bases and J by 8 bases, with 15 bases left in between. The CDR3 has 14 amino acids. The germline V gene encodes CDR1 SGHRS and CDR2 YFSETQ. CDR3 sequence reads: CASSSLGENDEQFF. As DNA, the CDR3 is TGCGCCAGCAGCTCTTTGGGCGAGAACGATGAGCAGTTCTTC.

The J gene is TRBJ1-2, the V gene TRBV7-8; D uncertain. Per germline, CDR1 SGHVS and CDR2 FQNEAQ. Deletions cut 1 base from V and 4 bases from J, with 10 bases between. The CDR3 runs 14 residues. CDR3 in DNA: TGTGCCAGCAGCTTAGACGCCGGCGGCTATGGCTACACCTTC. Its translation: CASSLDAGGYGYTF.

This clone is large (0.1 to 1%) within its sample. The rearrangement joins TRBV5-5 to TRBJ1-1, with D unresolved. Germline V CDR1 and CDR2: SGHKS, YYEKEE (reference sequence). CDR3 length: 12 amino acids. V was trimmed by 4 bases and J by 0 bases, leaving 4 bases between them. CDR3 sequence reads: CASSPVNTEAFF. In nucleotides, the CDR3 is TGTGCCAGCAGCCCGGTGAACACTGAAGCTTTCTTT.

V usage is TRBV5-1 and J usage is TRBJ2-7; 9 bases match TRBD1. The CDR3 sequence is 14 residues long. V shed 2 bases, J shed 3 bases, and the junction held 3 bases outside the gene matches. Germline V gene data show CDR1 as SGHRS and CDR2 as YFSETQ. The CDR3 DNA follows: TGCGCCAGCAGCTTCGGACAGGGGTTCTACGAGCAGTACTTC. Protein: CASSFGQGFYEQYF.

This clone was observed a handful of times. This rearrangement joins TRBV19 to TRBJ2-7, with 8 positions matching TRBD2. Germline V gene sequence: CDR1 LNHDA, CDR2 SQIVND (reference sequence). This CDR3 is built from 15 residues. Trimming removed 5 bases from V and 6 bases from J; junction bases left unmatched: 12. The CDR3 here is CASSADRAGAAEQYF. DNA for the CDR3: TGTGCCAGTAGTGCGGACAGAGCGGGAGCTGCCGAGCAGTACTTC.

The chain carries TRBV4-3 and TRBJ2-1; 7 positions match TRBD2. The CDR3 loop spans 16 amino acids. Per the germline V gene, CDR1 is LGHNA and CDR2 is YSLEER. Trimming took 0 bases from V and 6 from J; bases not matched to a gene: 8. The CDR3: CASSQDTAGAGNEQFF. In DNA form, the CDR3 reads TGCGCCAGCAGCCAAGATACCGCGGGAGCGGGCAATGAGCAGTTCTTC.

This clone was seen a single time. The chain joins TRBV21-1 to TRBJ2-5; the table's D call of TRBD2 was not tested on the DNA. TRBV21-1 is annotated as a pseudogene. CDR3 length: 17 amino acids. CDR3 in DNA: TGTGCCAGCAGCGACGGTCTGGCGGGGCGTGTAATAAAGACCCAGTACTTC. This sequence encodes CASSDGLAGRVIKTQYF.